One sample yielded the 16 T cell receptor beta chains listed below, sequenced in a study of T cell repertoires in cytomegalovirus infection. TCRdb re-analysed the reads in MiXCR, keeping a single row per CDR3 protein. The repertoire holds 680,000 or so distinct CDR3 sequences, with 35% as singletons. The sample comprised PBMCs. The receptors stem from a human donor in good health (CMV status not recorded). Some clones in this sample may be carry-over from other donors' samples.

V is TRBV7-6 and J is TRBJ1-2, with a tentative D call TRBD1 (6 bases). V was clipped by 0 bases and J by 3 bases, with 11 bases between them. This CDR3 region has 15 residues. Germline V gene sequence: CDR1 SGHVS, CDR2 FNYEAQ. CDR3: CASSLAAGAHYGYTF. The DNA for the CDR3 is TGTGCCAGCAGCTTAGCGGCAGGGGCCCACTATGGCTACACCTTC.

This clonotype has only a few counts. The chain couples TRBV28 to TRBJ2-7; a possible D gene is TRBD1 (6 bases). The CDR3 sequence is 15 residues long. Germline V gives CDR1 MDHEN, CDR2 SYDVKM. Trimming removed 8 bases from V and 3 bases from J, with 20 bases in between. The CDR3 DNA is TGTGCCAGCTCCCAGACGGGCAGGGGTGTCTACGAGCAGTACTTC. This encodes CASSQTGRGVYEQYF.

The chain couples TRBV15 to TRBJ2-2; D uncertain. The CDR3 extends over 13 amino acids. The V end was cut by 3 bases, the J end by 2 bases, with 4 bases between. CDR1 LNHNV and CDR2 YYDKDF come from the germline V gene (reference sequence). This chain's CDR3 is CATSSPNTGELFF. The DNA for the CDR3 is TGTGCCACCAGCAGCCCCAACACCGGGGAGCTGTTTTTT.

This clonotype was detected ten times or more. The genes are TRBV6-5 and TRBJ2-1; 9 bases line up with TRBD1. Losses at the gene ends were 6 bases for V and 4 bases for J; bases not matched to a gene: 7. This CDR3 has 15 amino acids. Germline assignment: CDR1 MNHEY and CDR2 SVGAGI. CDR3 loop: CASSPTGGSYNEQFF. The CDR3 DNA reads TGTGCCAGCAGCCCGACAGGGGGTTCTTACAATGAGCAGTTCTTC.

This chain joins TRBV7-6 and TRBJ2-3; D is tentatively TRBD1 or TRBD2 (6 bases each). V lost 0 bases and J lost 9, with 13 bases in between. Germline loops: CDR1 SGHVS, CDR2 FNYEAQ. The CDR3 contains 14 residues. The CDR3 DNA is TGTGCCAGCAGCTTAGCGGGGGGCCGCGCGACGCAGTATTTT. Translating gives CASSLAGGRATQYF.

This chain connects TRBV7-8 to TRBJ1-3; 7 bases are shared with TRBD1. Germline V gene lookup returns CDR1 SGHVS and CDR2 FQNEAQ. With V trimmed by 3 bases and J by 0 bases, 8 bases remained unmatched. The CDR3 has 17 residues. The CDR3 protein is CASSFTGQRISGNTIYF. Here the CDR3 DNA reads TGTGCCAGCAGCTTTACGGGACAGAGAATCTCTGGAAACACCATATATTTT.

A remark on this clonotype: Sequence at one end of the junction differs from germline and may be a read error. The chain has TRBV4-1 and TRBJ2-7; 10 bases line up with TRBD2. Germline V gene lookup returns CDR1 MGHRA and CDR2 YSYEKL. The CDR3 contains 15 residues. CDR3 coding DNA: TGTGCCAGCAGCCAATGGACTAGCGGAGACTACGAGCAGTACTTC. This gives the protein CASSQWTSGDYEQYF.

The rearrangement uses TRBV11-1 and TRBJ1-1; 7 bases agree with TRBD1. With V trimmed by 5 bases and J by 7 bases, 7 bases remained unmatched. Germline V gives CDR1 SGHAT, CDR2 FQDESV (reference sequence). The CDR3 consists of 13 residues. Written as DNA, the CDR3 is TGTGCCAGCAGCCCGAGGGGGCGCGGTGAAGCTTTCTTT. The encoded protein is CASSPRGRGEAFF. Complete variable domain (other parts from reference TRBV11-1 and TRBJ1-1): EAEVAQSPRYKITEKSQAVAFWCDPISGHATLYWYRQILGQGPELLVQFQDESVVDDSQLPKDRFSAERLKGVDSTLKIQPAELGDSAMYLCASSPRGRGEAFFGQGTRLTVV.

This clonotype showed up just a few times. This sequence joins TRBV7-2 and TRBJ1-4; D perhaps matches TRBD1 (5 bases). This CDR3 has 15 amino acids. V lost 1 base to trimming and J lost 3 bases, with 9 bases between them. Per the germline V gene, CDR1 is SGHTA and CDR2 is FQGNSA. This chain's CDR3 is CASSLVAGPNEKLFF. CDR3 DNA: TGTGCCAGCAGCTTAGTAGCAGGGCCTAATGAAAAACTGTTTTTT.

This clonotype appeared many times. V gene TRBV5-6 combines with J gene TRBJ1-2; TRBD1 is a possible D gene (5 bases). The V end lost 5 bases, the J end lost 4 bases, and 6 bases lay between the germline ends. The CDR3 is 11 amino acids. Germline V gene sequence: CDR1 SGHDT, CDR2 YYEEEE. The DNA for the CDR3 is TGTGCCAGCAGTGACAGCTATGGCTACACCTTC. It specifies CASSDSYGYTF.

The chain links TRBV7-6 to TRBJ2-7; TRBD1 is a possible D gene (6 bases). Trimming took 2 bases from V and 1 from J, leaving 12 bases between them. CDR1 SGHVS and CDR2 FNYEAQ come from the germline V gene. CDR3 length equals 15 residues. CDR3 protein: CASSLTRDISYEQYF. In DNA, the CDR3 is TGTGCCAGCAGCTTAACCCGGGACATTTCCTACGAGCAGTACTTC.

There are a few counts of this clonotype. The V and J genes are TRBV7-3 and TRBJ2-7; the D is unclear. The CDR3 has 15 amino acids. Germline V gene lookup returns CDR1 SGHTA and CDR2 FQGTGA. Trimming took off 6 bases at V and 0 bases at J, with 15 bases between the two ends. The CDR3 spells CASSYRTESSYEQYF. The CDR3 DNA reads TGTGCCAGCAGTTACCGGACGGAAAGCTCCTACGAGCAGTACTTC.

This clonotype was recorded a few times. The V gene is TRBV28, the J gene TRBJ1-4, with TRBD1 identical over 7 bases. Trimming removed 6 bases from V and 7 bases from J; junction bases left unmatched: 8. Germline CDR1 and CDR2: MDHEN and SYDVKM. The CDR3 has 14 amino acids. The CDR3 here is CASRILRGSEKLFF. CDR3 sequence (DNA): TGTGCCAGCAGGATCCTCAGGGGGAGTGAAAAACTGTTTTTT.

This clonotype occurred a few times. The junction departs from germline at one end; a sequencing error may be responsible. The gene calls are TRBV7-7 and TRBJ2-1; 8 bases agree with TRBD2. From germline, CDR1 is SSHAT and CDR2 FNYEAQ (reference sequence). The CDR3 loop spans 17 amino acids. The chain's CDR3 is CASSLDIAGTLYNEQFF. Written as DNA, the CDR3 is TGTGCTAGCAGCTTAGATATAGCGGGAACCCTCTACAATGAGCAGTTCTTC. Drawing the rest from reference TRBV7-7 and TRBJ2-1, the complete variable domain is GAGVSQSPRYKVTKRGQDVTLRCDPISSHATLYWYQQALGQGPEFLTYFNYEAQPDKSGLPSDRFSAERPEGSISTLTIQRTEQRDSAMYRCASSLDIAGTLYNEQFFGPGTRLTVL.

This clonotype occurred a few times. The chain links TRBV5-1 to TRBJ1-2; possible D gene TRBD1, 6 bases. The CDR3 is 13 residues long. V lost 6 bases to trimming and J lost 4 bases, with 13 bases between them. CDR1 and CDR2 from the germline V gene are SGHRS and YFSETQ. The CDR3 reads CASTPGHFYGYTF. The CDR3 bases are TGCGCCAGCACTCCGGGACACTTCTATGGCTACACCTTC.

The rearrangement joins TRBV5-1 to TRBJ2-7, with 7 bases lining up with TRBD1. Unmatched junction bases numbered 1, after V lost 1 base and J lost 6 bases. CDR1 and CDR2 from the germline V gene are SGHRS and YFSETQ. This CDR3 is 12 amino acids long. CDR3 bases: TGCGCCAGCAGCTTGTGGGACAGCGAGCAGTACTTC. Amino acids: CASSLWDSEQYF.